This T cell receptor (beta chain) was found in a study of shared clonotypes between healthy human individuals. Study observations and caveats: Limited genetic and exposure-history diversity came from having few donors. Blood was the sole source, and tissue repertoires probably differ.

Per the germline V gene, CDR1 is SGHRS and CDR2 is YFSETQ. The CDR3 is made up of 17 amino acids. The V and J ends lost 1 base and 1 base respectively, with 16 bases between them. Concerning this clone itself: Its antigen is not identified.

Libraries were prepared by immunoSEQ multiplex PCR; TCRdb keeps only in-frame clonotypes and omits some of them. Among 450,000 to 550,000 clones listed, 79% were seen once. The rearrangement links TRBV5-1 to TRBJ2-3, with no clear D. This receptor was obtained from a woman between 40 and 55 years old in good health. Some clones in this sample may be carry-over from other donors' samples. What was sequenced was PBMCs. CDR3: CASSLRPTSLGTDTQYF. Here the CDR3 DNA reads TGCGCCAGCAGCTTGAGGCCGACTTCGCTCGGCACAGATACGCAGTATTTT.